The rows below give T cell receptor beta chains drawn from one sample of a study of cytomegalovirus exposure and HLA in healthy donors. Assay: immunoSEQ multiplex PCR; the TCRdb copy retains only in-frame clones and omits some. The data show under 300,000 clones, over 70% seen once. Sequenced: PBMCs. The receptors shown here come from a woman aged 60-75 years in good health and CMV-seropositive. CDR3s include the opening cysteine and the closing phenylalanine or tryptophan. D genes are given only for firm matches. The size entry is marked missing in some rows and otherwise reads once, few, many or a size class.

TRBJ2-7 - TRBV9 - TGTGCCAGCAGCCGATCGGGGGAGCAGTACTTC CASSRSGEQYF
TRBJ1-5 - TRBV9 - TGTGCCAGCAGCGTAGGAGGGACGCCGGGGGGAAATCAGCCCCAGCATTTT CASSVGGTPGGNQPQHF
TRBJ2-1 - TRBV6-1 - TGTGCCAGCAGTCGGGGACTCTACAATGAGCAGTTCTTC CASSRGLYNEQFF
TRBJ2-3 TRBD2 TRBV5-4 - TGTGCCAGCAGCTGGGGACTAGCGGGATCAGATACGCAGTATTTT CASSWGLAGSDTQYF
TRBJ2-7 TRBD1 TRBV9 - TGTGCCAGCAGCGCCGACGGGACAGGGGTTTTCGAGCAGTACTTC CASSADGTGVFEQYF
TRBJ2-2 TRBD2 TRBV11-3 - TGTGCCAGCAGCTTAGCCAGCGGGAGACCCGGGGAGCTGTTTTTT CASSLASGRPGELFF
TRBJ1-5 - TRBV7-9 few TGTGCCAGCAGCTTAAGCAGCAATCAGCCCCAGCATTTT CASSLSSNQPQHF
TRBJ2-7 TRBD2 TRBV5-5 - TGTGCCAGCAGCTTATGGGAGGGCCTGGGAGAGCAGTACTTC CASSLWEGLGEQYF
TRBJ2-2 - TRBV2 - TGTGCCAGCAGCGAGTATACCGGCGGGGAGCTGTTTTTT CASSEYTGGELFF
TRBJ1-1 - TRBV6-6 few TGTGCCAGCAGTATAACACGGGGTGAAGCTTTCTTT CASSITRGEAFF
TRBJ2-1 - TRBV25-1 - TGTGCCAGCTGTAGTGCGGGCTCCTACAATGAGCAGTTCTTC CASCSAGSYNEQFF
TRBJ2-1 - TRBV9 - TGTGCCAGCAGCGTAGAAGGGCAGGGAATGGGGGAGCAGTTCTTC CASSVEGQGMGEQFF
TRBJ1-1 - TRBV9 once TGTGCCAGCAGCGTAGTAGGGGCAACTGAAGCTTTCTTT CASSVVGATEAFF
TRBJ1-3 - TRBV28 - TGTGCCAGCAGTCTACACGACAGGTTCTCTGGAAACACCATATATTTT CASSLHDRFSGNTIYF
TRBJ1-3 TRBD1 TRBV2 - TGTGCCAGCAGTCTCTTTCCGGGACAGGGGAAAAACACCATATATTTT CASSLFPGQGKNTIYF
TRBJ1-2 - TRBV7-9 - TGTGCCAGCAGCCAAGGACATCTCGCTAACTATGGCTACACCTTC CASSQGHLANYGYTF
TRBJ1-5 - TRBV28 once TGTGCCAGCAGTTGGGGCAGGGGCGGGTATATTAGCAATCAGCCCCAGCATTTT CASSWGRGGYISNQPQHF
TRBJ2-1 TRBD2 TRBV11-2 once TGTGCCAGCAGCTGGGGGAGGAGTAGCGGGAGAGGCAATGAGCAGTTCTTC CASSWGRSSGRGNEQFF
TRBJ2-3 - TRBV10-3 - TGTGCCATTAAAAGGACAGCTACTAGCACAGATACGCAGTATTTT CAIKRTATSTDTQYF
TRBJ2-1 TRBD2 TRBV5-1 - TGCGCCAGCAGGAGTACTGGCCTAGCGGGAGGGTTGGCCTCCTACAATGAGCAGTTCTTC CASRSTGLAGGLASYNEQFF
TRBJ1-3 TRBD1 TRBV5-4 - TGTGCCAGCAGCTTCGGACAGGGCAGGGTCTCTGGAAACACCATATATTTT CASSFGQGRVSGNTIYF
TRBJ2-7 - TRBV5-4 - TGTGCCAGCAGCTTGGCAGCTAGCATCAACTCCTACGAGCAGTACTTC CASSLAASINSYEQYF
TRBJ1-5 - TRBV5-6 - TGTGCCAGCAGCCTACAGGGAAACAATCAGCCCCAGCATTTT CASSLQGNNQPQHF
TRBJ2-7 TRBD1 TRBV28 few TGTGCCAGCAGCTCCCTAACAGGGGGCAACGAGCAGTACTTC CASSSLTGGNEQYF
TRBJ2-1 - TRBV7-5 - TGTGCCAGAAGCTTAGGCCCAGAAAGATACAATGAGCAGTTCTTC CARSLGPERYNEQFF
TRBJ2-2 TRBD2 TRBV7-8 - TGTGCCAGCAACGAGGGAGGGTCCACCGGGGAGCTGTTTTTT CASNEGGSTGELFF
TRBJ1-1 - TRBV15 - TGTGCCACCAGCTTAGGGGGATCCCACACTGAAGCTTTCTTT CATSLGGSHTEAFF
TRBJ1-6 - TRBV7-9 - TGTGCCATCCCGGGGAAGGACAATTCACCCCTCCACTTT CAIPGKDNSPLHF
TRBJ2-1 TRBD2 TRBV9 - TGTGCCAGCAGTGGCGGGGGCGGAGCGGGAGTTGTCAATGAGCAGTTCTTC CASSGGGGAGVVNEQFF
TRBJ2-7 - TRBV27 - TGTGCCAGCAGTCCGGGACTCTTCTACGAGCAGTACTTC CASSPGLFYEQYF
TRBJ1-1 - TRBV27 few TGTGCCAGCAGCGACCGGGTAAACTTAAACACTGAAGCTTTCTTT CASSDRVNLNTEAFF
TRBJ1-2 - TRBV6-5 - TGTGCCAGCACTCAAGGAGGGACTAACTATGGCTACACCTTC CASTQGGTNYGYTF
TRBJ1-4 - TRBV28 - TGTGCCAGCAGTTTATGGTTCACAACTAATGAAAAACTGTTTTTT CASSLWFTTNEKLFF
TRBJ1-5 - TRBV6-6 - TGTGCCAGCAATCCGACGGACAGAACTCTATATCAGCCCCAGCATTTT CASNPTDRTLYQPQHF
TRBJ2-2 TRBD1 TRBV5-1 - TGCGCCAGCTTGTCCGGGACAGCGACGAACACCGGGGAGCTGTTTTTT CASLSGTATNTGELFF
TRBJ2-2 - TRBV7-2 - TGTGCCAGCAGCTTCTCCGGGGTTATCGGGGAGCTGTTTTTT CASSFSGVIGELFF
TRBJ2-7 - TRBV6-1 - TGTGCCAGCAGGGACAGCGGACCTCTCGAGCAGTACTTC CASRDSGPLEQYF
TRBJ2-7 - TRBV28 few TGTGCCAGCAGCCTAAAAGGACTTTTTCGGGACTACGAGCAGTACTTC CASSLKGLFRDYEQYF
TRBJ2-1 TRBD1 TRBV30 - TGTGCCTGGACTGGGACAGGGACCTCCTACAATGAGCAGTTCTTC CAWTGTGTSYNEQFF
TRBJ1-4 TRBD1 TRBV14 - TGTGCCAGCAGTACCGGGACAGGGGATGAAAAACTGTTTTTT CASSTGTGDEKLFF
TRBJ2-1 TRBD2 TRBV6-1 - TGTGCCAGCAGTGACGTAGCGGGCCCTTACAATGAGCAGTTCTTC CASSDVAGPYNEQFF
TRBJ2-7 TRBD2 TRBV29-1 - TGCAGCGTTGATGCCTCTAGCGGGAGGCCCTACGAGCAGTACTTC CSVDASSGRPYEQYF
TRBJ2-2 - TRBV10-3 - TGTGCCAGCGGGTTGGGGACCGGGGAGCTGTTTTTT CASGLGTGELFF
TRBJ1-3 - TRBV4-2 - TGTGCCAGCAGCCTCGACTCTACAGGGAGCTCTGGAAACACCATATATTTT CASSLDSTGSSGNTIYF
TRBJ2-3 - TRBV28 - TGTGCCAGCAGTTTAAGTGGCAGTGGCAGCACAGATACGCAGTATTTT CASSLSGSGSTDTQYF
TRBJ2-4 TRBD1 TRBV28 - TGTGCCAGCAGGAAACCAGGGGGCTCTGAAAACATTCAGTACTTC CASRKPGGSENIQYF